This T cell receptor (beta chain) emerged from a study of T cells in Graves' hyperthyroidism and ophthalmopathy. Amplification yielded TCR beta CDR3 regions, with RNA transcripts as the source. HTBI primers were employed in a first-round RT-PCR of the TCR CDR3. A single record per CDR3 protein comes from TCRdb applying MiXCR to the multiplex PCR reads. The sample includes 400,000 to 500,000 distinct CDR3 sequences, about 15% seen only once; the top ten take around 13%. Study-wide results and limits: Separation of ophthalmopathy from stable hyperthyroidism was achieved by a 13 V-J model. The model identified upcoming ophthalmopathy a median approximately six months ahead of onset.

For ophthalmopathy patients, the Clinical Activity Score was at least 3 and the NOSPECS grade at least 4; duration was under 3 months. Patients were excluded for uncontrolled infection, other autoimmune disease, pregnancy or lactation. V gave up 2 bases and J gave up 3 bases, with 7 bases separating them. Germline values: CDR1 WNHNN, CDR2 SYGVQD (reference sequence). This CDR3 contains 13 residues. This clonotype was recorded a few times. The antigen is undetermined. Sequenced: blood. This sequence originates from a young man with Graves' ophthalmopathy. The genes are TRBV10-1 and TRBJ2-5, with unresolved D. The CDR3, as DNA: TGCGCCAGCAGTGAGGGACCGAAAGAGACCCAGTACTTC. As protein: CASSEGPKETQYF.